One sample yielded the 24 T cell receptor beta chains listed below, sequenced in a study of cytomegalovirus exposure and HLA in healthy donors (dated by TCRdb to the late 2010s). Library creation used the immunoSEQ multiplex PCR assay. For the multiplex PCR, a mixture combining 60 forward primers for TCR Vbeta segments and 13 reverse primers for TCR Jbeta segments was used. TCRdb provides this immuneACCESS table in a form limited to in-frame rearrangements. Some clones are lacking; in checked studies, under half of them reflect an unresolved V gene, and why the rest are absent is not known. The sample contains about 210,000 clones, around 83% of them found a single time. The ten most abundant clones make up roughly 10% of the sample. Sequenced material: PBMCs. The receptors shown here come from a woman aged 45-60 years in good health and CMV-seropositive.

CDR3 loop: CAAAPRFAYNEQFF. The CDR3 DNA sequence: TGTGCCGCCGCCCCCCGGTTTGCCTACAATGAGCAGTTCTTC. V is TRBV19 and J is TRBJ2-1; D unresolved. This CDR3 region has 14 residues. Germline-derived CDR1 and CDR2 are LNHDA and SQIVND (reference sequence). Trimming took 11 bases from V and 2 from J, leaving 16 bases between them.

This clone has just a few counts. The chain couples TRBV4-3 to TRBJ2-1; perhaps TRBD1 as D (5 bases). Per germline, CDR1 LGHNA and CDR2 YSLEER. CDR3 length equals 17 residues. V was pared by 4 bases and J by 4 bases, with 20 bases between. CDR3 loop: CASSPQVGQGAYNEQFF. The DNA for the CDR3 is TGCGCCAGCAGCCCTCAAGTGGGTCAGGGTGCATACAATGAGCAGTTCTTC.

This chain connects TRBV19 to TRBJ1-1, with 10 bases lining up with TRBD1. V was clipped by 6 bases and J by 10 bases; unmatched bases: 2. The CDR3 is made up of 11 amino acids. Germline CDR1 and CDR2: LNHDA and SQIVND (reference sequence). The CDR3 spells CASRRTGGAFF. The CDR3 region has the DNA TGTGCCAGTAGAAGGACAGGGGGAGCTTTCTTT. Full variable domain (missing parts from reference TRBV19 and TRBJ1-1): DGGITQSPKYLFRKEGQNVTLSCEQNLNHDAMYWYRQDPGQGLRLIYYSQIVNDFQKGDIAEGYSVSREKKESFPLTVTSAQKNPTAFYLCASRRTGGAFFGQGTRLTVV.

The chain joins TRBV14 to TRBJ1-2, with 9 bases identical to TRBD1. In germline, CDR1 is SGHDN, CDR2 FVKESK. V trimming: 1 base; J trimming: 8 bases; junction bases outside the gene matches: 14. The CDR3 spans 17 residues. This chain's CDR3 is CASSQGRWLDRGQGYTF. The DNA for the CDR3 is TGTGCCAGCAGCCAAGGGAGGTGGTTGGACAGGGGCCAAGGCTACACCTTC.

This clone appeared a few times. The CDR3 is CASSPSPLLGYTF. The CDR3 DNA sequence: TGTGCCAGCAGCCCGTCCCCACTATTAGGCTACACCTTC. This chain links TRBV6-1 with TRBJ1-2; D is undetermined. Per germline, CDR1 MNHNS and CDR2 SASEGT. V gave up 6 bases and J gave up 8 bases, with 16 bases separating them. CDR3 length: 13 residues.

The CDR3 sequence: CASTWRGEAFF. CDR3 nucleotides: TGTGCCAGTACTTGGCGGGGCGAAGCTTTCTTT. This chain connects TRBV19 to TRBJ1-1, with a weak D call TRBD1 (5 bases). CDR1 and CDR2 (germline): LNHDA, SQIVND (reference sequence). The CDR3 covers 11 residues. V was cut by 7 bases and J by 8 bases, with 11 bases left in between. Based on the CDR3 plus reference TRBV19 and TRBJ1-1, the full variable domain is DGGITQSPKYLFRKEGQNVTLSCEQNLNHDAMYWYRQDPGQGLRLIYYSQIVNDFQKGDIAEGYSVSREKKESFPLTVTSAQKNPTAFYLCASTWRGEAFFGQGTRLTVV.

The gene calls are TRBV6-5 and TRBJ1-1; 10 nucleotides line up with TRBD1. V lost 0 bases and J lost 5; bases outside the gene matches: 6. The CDR3 totals 16 residues. Germline-derived CDR1 and CDR2 are MNHEY and SVGAGI. In nucleotides, the CDR3 is TGTGCCAGCAGTTACTCCCTTGGACAGGGGGAAACTGAAGCTTTCTTT. Protein product: CASSYSLGQGETEAFF.

The J gene is TRBJ1-2, the V gene TRBV5-4, with D possibly matching TRBD1 (5 bases). The germline V gene has CDR1 SGHNT and CDR2 YYREEE (reference sequence). The CDR3 has 13 residues. Between the trimmed V and J ends, which lost 1 base and 5 bases, there was a span of 9 bases. The CDR3 DNA reads TGTGCCAGCAGCTTGCTCGACAGATATGGCTACACCTTC. Amino acids: CASSLLDRYGYTF.

The rearrangement uses TRBV2 and TRBJ1-6, with 7 nucleotides matching TRBD1. The CDR3 extends over 13 amino acids. With V trimmed by 11 bases and J by 7 bases, 8 bases remained unmatched. Per germline, CDR1 SNHLY and CDR2 FYNNEI. Here the CDR3 DNA reads TGTGCCTCAATGGGACAGCAGAATTCACCCCTCCACTTT. Translated, it gives CASMGQQNSPLHF.

The V gene is TRBV6-5, the J gene TRBJ1-1; D gene unclear. The V end was cut by 7 bases, the J end by 7 bases, with 13 bases between. CDR1 MNHEY and CDR2 SVGAGI come from the germline V gene. The CDR3 has 12 residues. CDR3 residues: CASTPRSGEAFF. DNA for the CDR3: TGTGCCAGCACCCCTCGGAGCGGTGAAGCTTTCTTT.

The V gene is TRBV6-5, the J gene TRBJ1-1; D uncertain. Trimming stripped 2 bases from V and 8 bases from J, with 6 bases between. CDR1 MNHEY and CDR2 SVGAGI come from the germline V gene. The CDR3 sequence is 11 residues long. The CDR3 sequence: CASSYVGEAFF. CDR3 nucleotides: TGTGCCAGCAGTTACGTCGGGGAAGCTTTCTTT.

V and J are TRBV10-3 and TRBJ1-1; 10 bases map to TRBD1. J was trimmed by 3 bases and V by 6 bases; bases with no gene match: 4. This CDR3 has 14 amino acids. Germline V lookup: CDR1 ENHRY, CDR2 SYGVKD. This chain's CDR3 is CAISPGQGDTEAFF. In DNA form, the CDR3 reads TGTGCCATCAGCCCCGGACAGGGGGACACTGAAGCTTTCTTT.

The chain carries TRBV5-1 and TRBJ1-1; TRBD1 agrees at 10 bases. Germline CDR1 is SGHRS and CDR2 is YFSETQ. The CDR3 totals 15 residues. Trimming removed 4 bases from V and 5 bases from J; junction bases left unmatched: 8. CDR3 in DNA: TGCGCCAGCAGCAGAATGACAGGGGGCGAGACTGAAGCTTTCTTT. Protein: CASSRMTGGETEAFF.

This chain links TRBV29-1 with TRBJ2-1; 8 nucleotides align to TRBD1. The V segment lost 6 bases and the J segment 10 bases; nucleotides outside the gene matches: 5. Germline V gives CDR1 SQVTM, CDR2 ANQGSEA. There are 11 residues in the CDR3. Here the CDR3 DNA reads TGCAGCGTCAGGGGGCTATACGAGCAGTTCTTC. It translates to CSVRGLYEQFF.

The chain combines TRBV29-1 with TRBJ1-3; possibly TRBD1 for D (6 bases). From germline, CDR1 is SQVTM and CDR2 ANQGSEA. This CDR3 spans 15 amino acids. Trimming stripped 8 bases from V and 0 bases from J, with 17 bases between. The CDR3 is CSPGTPESSGNTIYF. DNA for the CDR3: TGCAGCCCCGGGACACCCGAGAGCTCTGGAAACACCATATATTTT. Complete variable domain (other parts from reference TRBV29-1 and TRBJ1-3): SAVISQKPSRDICQRGTSLTIQCQVDSQVTMMFWYRQQPGQSLTLIATANQGSEATYESGFVIDKFPISRPNLTFSTLTVSNMSPEDSSIYLCSPGTPESSGNTIYFGEGSWLTVV.

For the CDR3, the DNA is TGTGCCAGCAGCGCCTTGACAGTCTATGGCTACACCTTC. This encodes CASSALTVYGYTF. This chain joins TRBV11-2 and TRBJ1-2, with D possibly matching TRBD1 (5 bases). This CDR3 region has 13 residues. Trimming pared 5 bases from V and 4 bases from J, leaving 11 bases between. CDR1 and CDR2 (germline): SGHAT, FQNNGV.

This clone appeared once. V usage is TRBV2 and J usage is TRBJ2-3, with D possibly being TRBD1 (5 bases). This CDR3 has 16 residues. V gave up 5 bases and J gave up 4 bases, with 19 bases separating them. Germline V CDR1 and CDR2: SNHLY, FYNNEI. The CDR3: CASSPPRRVTADTQYF. CDR3 bases: TGTGCCAGCAGTCCCCCCCGCAGGGTCACAGCAGATACGCAGTATTTT.

J is TRBJ1-2 and V is TRBV13; no clear D. CDR1 and CDR2 from the germline V gene are PRHDT and FYEKMQ (reference sequence). This CDR3 region has 14 residues. V shed 7 bases and J shed 7 bases, with 19 bases lying between them. CDR3 loop: CASIAAGNWSGYTF. The CDR3 DNA reads as TGTGCCAGCATTGCGGCGGGTAATTGGAGTGGCTACACCTTC.

The chain recombines TRBV19 with TRBJ1-4; 12 bases agree with TRBD1. Germline CDR1 is LNHDA and CDR2 is SQIVND (reference sequence). The CDR3 covers 15 residues. V gave up 8 bases and J gave up 5 bases; unmatched junction bases: 6. This CDR3 is CASRDRGRSNEKLFF. CDR3 coding DNA: TGTGCCAGTCGGGACAGGGGGCGCAGCAATGAAAAACTGTTTTTT.

This chain uses TRBV6-1 with TRBJ2-3, with D maybe TRBD1 (7 bases). Germline loops: CDR1 MNHNS, CDR2 SASEGT. CDR3 length: 16 residues. V was trimmed by 4 bases and J by 6 bases, leaving 20 bases between them. Here the CDR3 DNA reads TGTGCCAGCAGTGTATCATCACTCCCAGGGGGGGATACGCAGTATTTT. This codes for CASSVSSLPGGDTQYF.

V and J are TRBV25-1 and TRBJ2-5; D is possibly TRBD1 (5 bases). The CDR3 is 14 residues long. Germline V gene sequence: CDR1 MGHDK, CDR2 SYGVNS. V dropped 1 base and J dropped 5 bases, with 11 bases sitting between them. CDR3 nucleotide sequence: TGTGCCAGCAGTGAATGGGGCTTGGGGGAGACCCAGTACTTC. It codes for CASSEWGLGETQYF.

CDR3 residues: CASSQRTGTDNTGELFF. The DNA of the CDR3 is TGTGCCAGCAGCCAGCGAACCGGGACAGATAACACCGGGGAGCTGTTTTTT. The chain recombines TRBV4-2 with TRBJ2-2, with 7 bases matching TRBD1. Per germline, CDR1 LGHNA and CDR2 YNFKEQ. The V segment lost 3 bases and the J segment 2 bases; nucleotides outside the gene matches: 9. This CDR3 region has 17 residues.

This clone was seen only once. This chain links TRBV7-8 with TRBJ1-5, with 7 bases aligning to TRBD1. Trimming at V came to 3 bases and at J to 9 bases, leaving 8 bases not matched to a gene. This CDR3 is built from 14 residues. Germline V gene sequence: CDR1 SGHVS, CDR2 FQNEAQ. Here the CDR3 DNA reads TGTGCCAGCAGCTTCCGACAGGGCAGGGGGCCCCAGCATTTT. This sequence encodes CASSFRQGRGPQHF.

This chain joins TRBV6-1 and TRBJ1-5; D not certain. This CDR3 is 12 amino acids long. Germline V gives CDR1 MNHNS, CDR2 SASEGT. Trimming removed 2 bases at V and 9 bases at J, with 8 bases between. The CDR3 region has the DNA TGTGCCAGCAGTGAACCTTCGGGGCCCCAGCATTTT. Translating gives CASSEPSGPQHF.